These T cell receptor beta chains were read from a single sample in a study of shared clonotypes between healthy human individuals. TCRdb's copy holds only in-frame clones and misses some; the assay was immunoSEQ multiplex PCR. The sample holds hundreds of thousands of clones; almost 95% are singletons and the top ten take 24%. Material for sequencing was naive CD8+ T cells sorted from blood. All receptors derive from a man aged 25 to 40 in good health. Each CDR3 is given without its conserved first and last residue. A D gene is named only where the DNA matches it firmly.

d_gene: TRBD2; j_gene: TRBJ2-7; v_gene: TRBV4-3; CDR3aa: ASSQRLADLYEQY
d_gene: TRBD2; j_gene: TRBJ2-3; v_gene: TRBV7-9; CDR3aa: AEDSSGTPPDTQY
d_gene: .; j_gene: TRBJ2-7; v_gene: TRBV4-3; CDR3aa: ASSQNAEKY
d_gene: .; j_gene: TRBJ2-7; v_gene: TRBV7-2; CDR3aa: ASSLVGRAYEQY
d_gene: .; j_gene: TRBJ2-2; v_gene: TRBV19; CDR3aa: ASTRGTGELF
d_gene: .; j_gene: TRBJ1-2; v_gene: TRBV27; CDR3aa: ASSLSGTSGYT
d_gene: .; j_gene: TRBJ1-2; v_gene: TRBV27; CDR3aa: ASSLSRGSYGYT
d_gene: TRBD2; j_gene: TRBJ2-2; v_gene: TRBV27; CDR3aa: ASSFGTRGTGELF
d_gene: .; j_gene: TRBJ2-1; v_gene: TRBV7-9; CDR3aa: ASSFADVYNEQF
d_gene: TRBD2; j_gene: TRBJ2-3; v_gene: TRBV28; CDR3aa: ASSLRREDTDTQY
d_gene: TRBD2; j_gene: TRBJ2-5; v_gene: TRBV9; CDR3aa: ASSVGMVAGGQETQY
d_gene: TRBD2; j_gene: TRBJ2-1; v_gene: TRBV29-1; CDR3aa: SVGAGVTYNEQF
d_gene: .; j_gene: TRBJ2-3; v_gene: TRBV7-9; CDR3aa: ASSGPLAGSGQY
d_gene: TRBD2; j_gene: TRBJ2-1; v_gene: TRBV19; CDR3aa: ASSLSGNSYNEQF
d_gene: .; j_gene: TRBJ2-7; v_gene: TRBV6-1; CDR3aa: ASSEEAGYSYEQY
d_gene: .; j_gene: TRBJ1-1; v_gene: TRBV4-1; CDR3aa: ASSQDSNTEAF
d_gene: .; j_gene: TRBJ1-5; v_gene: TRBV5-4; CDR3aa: ASSVGNQPQH
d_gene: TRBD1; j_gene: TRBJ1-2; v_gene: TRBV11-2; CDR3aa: ASSDQGAGGNYGYT
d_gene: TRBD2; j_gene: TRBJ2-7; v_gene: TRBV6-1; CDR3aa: ASNEGGPYEQY
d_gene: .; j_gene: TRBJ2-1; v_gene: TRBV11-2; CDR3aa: ASTDNEQF
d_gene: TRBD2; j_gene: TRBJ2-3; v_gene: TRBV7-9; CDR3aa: ASSSNRDYPLDTQY
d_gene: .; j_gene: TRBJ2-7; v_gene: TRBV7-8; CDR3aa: ASSQSLDSTYEQY
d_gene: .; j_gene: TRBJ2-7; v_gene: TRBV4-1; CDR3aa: ASSQEWSGPSYEQY
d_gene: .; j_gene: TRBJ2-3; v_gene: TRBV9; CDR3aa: ASSDESTDTQY
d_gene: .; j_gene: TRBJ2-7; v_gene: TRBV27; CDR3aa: ASSPPYEQY
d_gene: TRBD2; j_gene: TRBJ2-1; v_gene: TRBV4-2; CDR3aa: ASSQDQREMGRNEQF
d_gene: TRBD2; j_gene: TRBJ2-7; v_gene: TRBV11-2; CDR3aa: ASSFGTSGYEQY
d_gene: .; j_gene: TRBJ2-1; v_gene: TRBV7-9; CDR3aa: ASSLGRGSYNEQF
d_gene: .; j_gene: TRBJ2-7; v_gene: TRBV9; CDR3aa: ASSVARAVSGLCEQY
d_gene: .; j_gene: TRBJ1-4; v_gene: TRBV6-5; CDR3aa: ASGPRVGEKLF
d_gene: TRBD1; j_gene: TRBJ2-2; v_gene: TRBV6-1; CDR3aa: ASSEGLDRLRGGELF
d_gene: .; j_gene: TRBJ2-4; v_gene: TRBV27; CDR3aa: ASGRGPRSIQY
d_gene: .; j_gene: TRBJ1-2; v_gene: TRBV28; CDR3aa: ASTPAGVRLNYGYT
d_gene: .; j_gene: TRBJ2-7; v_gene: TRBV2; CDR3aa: ASEGIEQY
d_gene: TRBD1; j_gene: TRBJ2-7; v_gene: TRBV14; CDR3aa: ASSSGQGSYEQY
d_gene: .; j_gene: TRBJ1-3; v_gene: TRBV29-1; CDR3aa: SVGQVNSGNTIY
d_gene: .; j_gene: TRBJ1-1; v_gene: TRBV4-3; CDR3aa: ASSQVVTNTEAF
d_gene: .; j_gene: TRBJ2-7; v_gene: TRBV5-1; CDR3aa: ASSTGTGAYEQY
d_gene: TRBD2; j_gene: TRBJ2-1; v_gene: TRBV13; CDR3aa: ASSLSREGDEQF
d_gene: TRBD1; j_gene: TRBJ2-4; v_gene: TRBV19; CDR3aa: ASTAAGTGSGIQY
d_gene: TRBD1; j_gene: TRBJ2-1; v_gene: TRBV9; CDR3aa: ASSVDRHSYNEQF
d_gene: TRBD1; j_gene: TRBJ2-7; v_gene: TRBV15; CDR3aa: ATSRDRQGAGEQY
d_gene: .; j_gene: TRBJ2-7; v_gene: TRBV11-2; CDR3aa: ASSRYEQY
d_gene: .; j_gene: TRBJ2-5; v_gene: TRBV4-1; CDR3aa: ASSLRSGGPGTGETQY
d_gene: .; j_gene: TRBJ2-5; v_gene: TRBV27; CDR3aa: ASSLIYGEETQY
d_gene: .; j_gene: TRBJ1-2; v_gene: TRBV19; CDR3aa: ASSETFPGNYGYT
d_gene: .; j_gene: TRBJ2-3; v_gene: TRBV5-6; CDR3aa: ASSINGANSDTQY
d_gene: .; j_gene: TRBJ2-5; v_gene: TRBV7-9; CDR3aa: ASSLVGREYQETQY
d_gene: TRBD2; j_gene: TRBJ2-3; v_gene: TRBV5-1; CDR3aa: ASSPGTSGTDTQY
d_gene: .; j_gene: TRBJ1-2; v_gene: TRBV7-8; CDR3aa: ASSPPAVEGYT
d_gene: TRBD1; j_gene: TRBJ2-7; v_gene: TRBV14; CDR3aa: ASSQGDRDIYEQY